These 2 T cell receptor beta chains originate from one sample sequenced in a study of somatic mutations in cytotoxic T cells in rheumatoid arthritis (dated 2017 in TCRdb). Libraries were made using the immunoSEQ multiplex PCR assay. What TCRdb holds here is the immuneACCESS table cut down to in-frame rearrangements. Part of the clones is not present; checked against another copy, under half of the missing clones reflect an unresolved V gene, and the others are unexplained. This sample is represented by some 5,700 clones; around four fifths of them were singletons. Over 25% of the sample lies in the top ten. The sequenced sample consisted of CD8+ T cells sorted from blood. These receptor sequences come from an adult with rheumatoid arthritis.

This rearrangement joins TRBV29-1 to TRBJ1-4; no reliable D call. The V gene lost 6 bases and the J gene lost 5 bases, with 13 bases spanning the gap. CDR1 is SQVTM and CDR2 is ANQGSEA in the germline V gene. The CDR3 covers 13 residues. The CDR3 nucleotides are TGCAGCGTCGAGACTCTGAGCAATGAAAAACTGTTTTTT. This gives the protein CSVETLSNEKLFF.

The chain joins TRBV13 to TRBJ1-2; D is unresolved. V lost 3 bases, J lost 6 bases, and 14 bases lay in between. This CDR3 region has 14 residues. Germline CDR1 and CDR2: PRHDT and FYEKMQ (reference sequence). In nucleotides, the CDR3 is TGTGCCAGCAGCTTTCCCGACGAGAGAGATGGCTACACCTTC. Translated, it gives CASSFPDERDGYTF.